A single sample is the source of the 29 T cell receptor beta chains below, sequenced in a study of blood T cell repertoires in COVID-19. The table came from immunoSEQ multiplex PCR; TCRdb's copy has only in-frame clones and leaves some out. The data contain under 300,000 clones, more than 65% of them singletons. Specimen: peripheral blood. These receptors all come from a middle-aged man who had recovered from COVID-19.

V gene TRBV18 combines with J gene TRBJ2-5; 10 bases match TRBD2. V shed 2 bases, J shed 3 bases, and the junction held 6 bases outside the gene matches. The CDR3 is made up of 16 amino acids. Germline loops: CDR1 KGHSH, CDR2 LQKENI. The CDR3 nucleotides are TGTGCCAGCTCACCAGGAGCTAGCGGGAGTAAAGAGACCCAGTACTTC. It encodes CASSPGASGSKETQYF.

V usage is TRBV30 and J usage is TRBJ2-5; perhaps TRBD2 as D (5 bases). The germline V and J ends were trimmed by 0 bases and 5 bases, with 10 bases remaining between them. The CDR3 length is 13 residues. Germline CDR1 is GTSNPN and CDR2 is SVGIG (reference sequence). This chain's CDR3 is CAWSVGLAETQYF. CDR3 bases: TGTGCCTGGAGTGTAGGGCTAGCCGAGACCCAGTACTTC.

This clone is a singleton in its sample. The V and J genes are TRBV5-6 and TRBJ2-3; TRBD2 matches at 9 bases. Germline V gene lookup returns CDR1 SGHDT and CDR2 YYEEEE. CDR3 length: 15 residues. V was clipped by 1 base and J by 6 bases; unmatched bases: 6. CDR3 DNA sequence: TGTGCCAGCAGCTTGAAGGGACTAGCAATGGATACGCAGTATTTT. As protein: CASSLKGLAMDTQYF.

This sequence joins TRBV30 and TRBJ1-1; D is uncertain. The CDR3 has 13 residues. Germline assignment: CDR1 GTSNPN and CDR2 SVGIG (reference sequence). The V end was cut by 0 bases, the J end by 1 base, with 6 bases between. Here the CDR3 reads CAWSVLGNTEAFF. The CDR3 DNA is TGTGCCTGGAGTGTACTAGGGAACACTGAAGCTTTCTTT.

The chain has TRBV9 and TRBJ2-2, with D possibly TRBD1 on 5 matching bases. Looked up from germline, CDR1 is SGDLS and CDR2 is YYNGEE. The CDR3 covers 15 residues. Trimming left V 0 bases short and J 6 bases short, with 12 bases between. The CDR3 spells CASSVDWTRPGELFF. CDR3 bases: TGTGCCAGCAGCGTAGACTGGACAAGGCCCGGGGAGCTGTTTTTT.

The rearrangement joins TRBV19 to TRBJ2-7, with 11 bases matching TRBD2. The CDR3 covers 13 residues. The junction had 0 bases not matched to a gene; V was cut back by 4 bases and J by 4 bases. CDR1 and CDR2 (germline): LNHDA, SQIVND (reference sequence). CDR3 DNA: TGTGCCAGTAGTAGACTAGCGGGATACGAGCAGTACTTC. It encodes CASSRLAGYEQYF.

Written as DNA, the CDR3 is TGCAGTGCTAGTCGGCAGGGGAATGGAAACACCATATATTTT. It specifies CSASRQGNGNTIYF. This chain uses TRBV20-1 with TRBJ1-3; TRBD1 might be the D (6 bases). Trimming shortened V by 3 bases and J by 3 bases, and 12 bases separated the two germline ends. Germline V gives CDR1 DFQATT, CDR2 SNEGSKA (reference sequence). CDR3 length: 14 residues.

Here the CDR3 DNA reads TGTGCCAGCAGTTTCCTAGCGGGAGGAATAAGCTCCTACGAGCAGTACTTC. Encoded protein: CASSFLAGGISSYEQYF. V is TRBV27 and J is TRBJ2-7; TRBD2 matches 11 bases. CDR1 MNHEY and CDR2 SMNVEV come from the germline V gene (reference sequence). The J segment lost 0 bases and the V segment lost 3 bases, leaving 7 bases of the junction unmatched. This CDR3 is 17 amino acids long.

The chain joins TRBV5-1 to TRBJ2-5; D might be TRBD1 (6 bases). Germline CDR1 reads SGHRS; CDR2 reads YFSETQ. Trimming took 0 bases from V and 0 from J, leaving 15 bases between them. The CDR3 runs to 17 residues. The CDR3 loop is CASSLVSPDRYQETQYF. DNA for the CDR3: TGCGCCAGCAGCTTGGTATCCCCTGACAGGTACCAAGAGACCCAGTACTTC.

The CDR3 loop is CASSLRYAGGQPQHF. The DNA for the CDR3 is TGTGCCAGCAGCTTACGTTATGCGGGCGGTCAGCCCCAGCATTTT. The V and J genes are TRBV7-2 and TRBJ1-5; D uncertain. V lost 2 bases, J lost 6 bases, and 14 bases lay in between. CDR1 is SGHTA and CDR2 is FQGNSA in the germline V gene. This CDR3 is built from 15 residues. The variable domain in full, completed from reference TRBV7-2 and TRBJ1-5, reads GAGVSQSPSNKVTEKGKDVELRCDPISGHTALYWYRQSLGQGLEFLIYFQGNSAPDKSGLPSDRFSAERTGGSVSTLTIQRTQQEDSAVYLCASSLRYAGGQPQHFGDGTRLSIL.

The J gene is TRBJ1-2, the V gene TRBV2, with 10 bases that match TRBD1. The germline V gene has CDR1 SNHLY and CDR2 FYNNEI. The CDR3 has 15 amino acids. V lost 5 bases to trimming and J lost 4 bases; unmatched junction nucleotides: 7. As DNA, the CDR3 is TGTGCCAGCAGTCGGGGACAGGGGTTATCCTATGGCTACACCTTC. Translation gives CASSRGQGLSYGYTF.

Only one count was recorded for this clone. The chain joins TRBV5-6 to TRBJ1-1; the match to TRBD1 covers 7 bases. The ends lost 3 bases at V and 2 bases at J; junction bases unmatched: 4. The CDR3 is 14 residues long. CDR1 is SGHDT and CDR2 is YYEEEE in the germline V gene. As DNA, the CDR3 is TGTGCCAGCAGCTACGGACAGGCAAACACTGAAGCTTTCTTT. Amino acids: CASSYGQANTEAFF.

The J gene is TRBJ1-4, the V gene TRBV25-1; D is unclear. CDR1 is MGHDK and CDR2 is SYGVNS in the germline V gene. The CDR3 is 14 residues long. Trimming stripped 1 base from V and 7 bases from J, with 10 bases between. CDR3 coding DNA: TGTGCCAGCAGTGAATTAGGAGGGTTTGAAAAACTGTTTTTT. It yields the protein CASSELGGFEKLFF.

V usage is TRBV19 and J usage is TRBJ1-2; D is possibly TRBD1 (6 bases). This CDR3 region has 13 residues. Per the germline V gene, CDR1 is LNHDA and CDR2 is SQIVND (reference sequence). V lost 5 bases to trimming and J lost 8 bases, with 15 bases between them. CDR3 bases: TGTGCCAGTAGTCACAGGGCTTTAGGAGGCTACACCTTC. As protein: CASSHRALGGYTF.

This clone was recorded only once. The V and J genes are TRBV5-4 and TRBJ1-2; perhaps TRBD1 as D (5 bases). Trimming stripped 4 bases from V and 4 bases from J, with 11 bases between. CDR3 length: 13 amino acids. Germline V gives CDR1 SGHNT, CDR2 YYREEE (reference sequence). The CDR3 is CASSAGPIYGYTF. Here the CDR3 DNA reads TGTGCCAGCAGCGCGGGACCGATCTATGGCTACACCTTC.

The CDR3 sequence: CASSQDVQTSRSSPLHF. The CDR3 DNA sequence: TGCGCCAGCAGCCAAGACGTCCAGACATCGCGAAGCTCACCCCTCCACTTT. This chain joins TRBV5-1 and TRBJ1-6; D is uncertain. V shed 4 bases and J shed 10 bases, with 24 bases lying between them. The CDR3 totals 17 residues. From germline, CDR1 is SGHRS and CDR2 YFSETQ.

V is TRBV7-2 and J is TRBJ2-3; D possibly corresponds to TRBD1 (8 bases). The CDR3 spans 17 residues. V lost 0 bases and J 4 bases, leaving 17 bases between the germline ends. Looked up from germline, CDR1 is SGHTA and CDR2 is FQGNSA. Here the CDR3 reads CASSLAGGQGASDTQYF. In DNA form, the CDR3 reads TGTGCCAGCAGCTTAGCGGGGGGGCAGGGGGCCTCAGATACGCAGTATTTT. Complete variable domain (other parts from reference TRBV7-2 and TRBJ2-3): GAGVSQSPSNKVTEKGKDVELRCDPISGHTALYWYRQSLGQGLEFLIYFQGNSAPDKSGLPSDRFSAERTGGSVSTLTIQRTQQEDSAVYLCASSLAGGQGASDTQYFGPGTRLTVL.

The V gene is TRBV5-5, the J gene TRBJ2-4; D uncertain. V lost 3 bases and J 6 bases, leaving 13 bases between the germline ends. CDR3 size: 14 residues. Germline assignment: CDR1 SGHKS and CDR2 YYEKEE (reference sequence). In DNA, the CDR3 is TGTGCCAGCAGCTCTAACACCCGAGGAAACATTCAGTACTTC. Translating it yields CASSSNTRGNIQYF.

The CDR3 bases are TGTGCCAGTAGTATAGGACAGGGGCACTCCTACGAGCAGTACTTC. Residues: CASSIGQGHSYEQYF. The V gene is TRBV19, the J gene TRBJ2-7, with TRBD1 matching over 8 bases. Germline V lookup: CDR1 LNHDA, CDR2 SQIVND (reference sequence). The CDR3 is 15 amino acids. J was trimmed by 0 bases and V by 1 base; bases with no gene match: 2.

CDR3 sequence: CASSLARLAEGGDTQYF. The CDR3 coding sequence is TGCGCCAGCAGCTTGGCCCGACTAGCGGAGGGAGGAGATACGCAGTATTTT. The V call is TRBV5-1, the J call TRBJ2-3; 9 bases line up with TRBD2. The CDR3 is made up of 17 amino acids. The V and J ends lost 0 bases and 5 bases, in that order; junction bases with no gene match: 10. Germline CDR1 reads SGHRS; CDR2 reads YFSETQ.

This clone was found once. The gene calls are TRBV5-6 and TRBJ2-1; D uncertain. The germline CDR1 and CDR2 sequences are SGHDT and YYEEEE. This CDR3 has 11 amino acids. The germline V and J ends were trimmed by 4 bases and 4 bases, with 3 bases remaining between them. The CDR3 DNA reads TGTGCCAGCAGCCATTACAATGAGCAGTTCTTC. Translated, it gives CASSHYNEQFF.

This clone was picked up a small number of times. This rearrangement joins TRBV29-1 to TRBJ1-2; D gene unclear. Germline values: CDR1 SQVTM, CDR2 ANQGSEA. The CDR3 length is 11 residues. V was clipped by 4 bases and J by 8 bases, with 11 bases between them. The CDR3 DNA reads TGCAGCGTTGGGGAGTTGGGAGGCTACACCTTC. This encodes CSVGELGGYTF.

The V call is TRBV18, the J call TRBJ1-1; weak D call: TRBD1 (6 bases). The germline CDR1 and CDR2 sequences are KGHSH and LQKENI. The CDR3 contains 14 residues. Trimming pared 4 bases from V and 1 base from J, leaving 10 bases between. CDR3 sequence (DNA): TGTGCCAGCTCACTTACAGGGACGAACACTGAAGCTTTCTTT. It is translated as CASSLTGTNTEAFF.

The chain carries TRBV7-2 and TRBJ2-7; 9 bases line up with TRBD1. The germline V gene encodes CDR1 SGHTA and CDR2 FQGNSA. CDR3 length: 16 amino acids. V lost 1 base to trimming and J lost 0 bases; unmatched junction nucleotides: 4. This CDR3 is CASSLGTGALSYEQYF. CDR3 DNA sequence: TGTGCCAGCAGCTTAGGGACAGGGGCCCTCTCCTACGAGCAGTACTTC.

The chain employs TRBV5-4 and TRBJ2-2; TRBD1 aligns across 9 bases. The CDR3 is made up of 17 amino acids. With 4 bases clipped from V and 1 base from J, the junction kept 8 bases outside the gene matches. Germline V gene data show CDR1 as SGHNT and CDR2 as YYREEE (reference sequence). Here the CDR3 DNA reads TGTGCCAGCAGCGTTCTGCCGGGACAGGGGAACACCGGGGAGCTGTTTTTT. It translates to CASSVLPGQGNTGELFF.

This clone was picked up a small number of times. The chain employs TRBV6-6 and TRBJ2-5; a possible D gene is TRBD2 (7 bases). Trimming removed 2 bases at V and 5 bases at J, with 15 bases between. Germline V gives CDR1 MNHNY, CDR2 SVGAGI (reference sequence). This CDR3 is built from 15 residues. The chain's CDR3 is CASSYGPGGRETQYF. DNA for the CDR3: TGTGCCAGCAGTTACGGGCCGGGGGGCCGGGAGACCCAGTACTTC.

The CDR3 reads CASSPPSGTDGNTIYF. The CDR3 DNA reads as TGTGCCAGCTCGCCGCCTTCCGGGACAGATGGAAACACCATATATTTT. The chain employs TRBV18 and TRBJ1-3; 7 nucleotides match TRBD1. The V segment lost 6 bases and the J segment 3 bases; nucleotides outside the gene matches: 11. Germline CDR1 and CDR2: KGHSH and LQKENI. The CDR3 runs 16 residues.

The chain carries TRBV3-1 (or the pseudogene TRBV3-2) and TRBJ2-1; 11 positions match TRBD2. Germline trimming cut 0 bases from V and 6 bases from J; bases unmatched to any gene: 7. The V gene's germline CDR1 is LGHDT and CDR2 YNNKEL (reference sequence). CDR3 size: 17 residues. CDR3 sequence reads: CASSQEILAGGLNEQFF. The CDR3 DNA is TGTGCCAGCAGCCAAGAAATCCTAGCGGGAGGCCTCAATGAGCAGTTCTTC.

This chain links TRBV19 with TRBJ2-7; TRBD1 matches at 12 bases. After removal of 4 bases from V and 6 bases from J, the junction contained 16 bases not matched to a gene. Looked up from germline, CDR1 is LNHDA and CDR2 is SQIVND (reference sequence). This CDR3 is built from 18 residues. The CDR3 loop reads CASSNGVYPGQGAFEQYF. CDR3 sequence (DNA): TGTGCCAGTAGTAACGGGGTTTATCCGGGACAGGGGGCTTTCGAGCAGTACTTC. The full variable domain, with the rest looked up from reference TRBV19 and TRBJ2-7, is DGGITQSPKYLFRKEGQNVTLSCEQNLNHDAMYWYRQDPGQGLRLIYYSQIVNDFQKGDIAEGYSVSREKKESFPLTVTSAQKNPTAFYLCASSNGVYPGQGAFEQYFGPGTRLTVT.